This T cell receptor (beta chain) was sequenced in a study of persistence of HIV-infected CD4 T cells (dated by TCRdb to about 2020). Concerning the study at large: CMV- and HIV-1 Gag-responding CD4+ T cells were isolated from ART-treated individuals so that antigen-driven clonal expansion of HIV-1-infected cells could be examined. Participants had been on suppressive ART for a median of 8 years. In the cross-participant TCR cluster analysis, fewer than 10 participants were included for CMV and about 7 participants were included for Gag. Peripheral blood samples of up to 180 mL were collected at multiple time points, except for a couple of participants, who underwent leukapheresis at a single time point. The clonality of all cells in each sorted population was measured by TCRbeta sequencing, and the clonality of infected cells was measured by proviral sequencing. Study-wide findings and limitations: Few individuals were included in the study, and only a limited range of antigens was tested. Significantly lower TCRbeta richness was observed in CMV- and Gag-responding cells than in anti-CD3/anti-CD28-responding cells, and higher oligoclonality was observed in CMV-responding cells than in CD3/CD28-stimulated and Gag-responding cells. TCR oligoclonality correlated with proviral oligoclonality within the same sorted populations. Antigen-responding cells were enriched for degenerate expanded CDR3beta sequences, which suggests convergent selection of CD4+ responses to CMV and Gag. Bulk TCR analyses could not be restricted to the rare CMV-responding cells that actually carried HIV-1 proviruses.

The meaning of the sample's treatment or condition label: suppressive antiretroviral therapy. Cells were stimulated with a pool of overlapping HIV-1 Gag 15-mer peptides at 0.95 to 1 ug per peptide per mL. Memory CD4+ T cells that did not respond, being CD40L-negative, CD69-negative and CD45RO-high, were sorted as memory populations depleted of antigen-responding cells. HIV-1-infected adults in whom suppressive ART had been started during chronic infection were enrolled as participants. For at least 4 years, participants had undetectable plasma HIV-1 RNA, below 50 copies/mL. To be included, participants needed a CD4+ T cell count above 400 cells/uL and a positive CMV serology. Before stimulation, PBMCs were isolated using density centrifugation and depleted of CD8+ T cells. For 18 hours, the CD8-depleted PBMCs were stimulated with anti-CD28/CD49d costimulation, a CD40-blocking antibody, and enfuvirtide to prevent new infections. Cells were sorted on a Beckman Coulter MoFlo Legacy or XDP sorter, with propidium iodide excluding dead cells. For samples with more than one million cells, genomic DNA was extracted with the QIAamp DNA Mini Kit, and for all other samples the Quick-DNA Microprep Kit was used.

The CDR3 spans 13 residues, from the cysteine through the phenylalanine. Only the CDR3 portion is preserved as DNA: 39 bases, with reading frame beginning at the first base. The germline V gene (reference sequence) supplies CDR1 GTSNPN and CDR2 SVGIG. The immunoSEQ hsTCRB assay version 4, run in survey mode, was used to sequence TCRbeta repertoires from genomic DNA. For TCRbeta sequencing, genomic DNA was diluted to 10 ng/uL, and up to roughly 1 ug was used per sample. Regarding the original processing steps: TCRbeta data analysis was done in ImmunoSeq Analyzer 3.0, and diversity was calculated on productive nucleotide rearrangements. Using the Immunarch R package, lower-bound TCR diversity was estimated with the improved Chao index and clonality was estimated with the Gini coefficient. When different nucleotide rearrangements encoded the same CDR3beta amino acid sequence, each rearrangement was treated as a distinct clonotype. TCRbeta sequences significantly enriched in antigen-responding cells relative to anti-CD3/anti-CD28-activated cells were identified by differential abundance analysis. Using predicted peptide-MHC specificity as the basis, GLIPH2 grouped TCRs into clusters, both for each participant individually and for the merged data sets that combined participants. Here the immuneACCESS table is served through TCRdb, limited to in-frame sequences with V and J called. Missing clones are a known gap in these copies; in checked studies unresolved V genes cover under half, and the rest lacks a known reason. The V and J calls and clone size come from that table; D and trimming were worked out from the DNA. Present in this sample are about 40,000 clones, about 84% of which were seen just once. The ten largest clones represent approximately 14% of the sample.

To note about this clone: Its antigen has not been determined. Per-base qualities were not stored, and no clone one base away is much larger.

This TCR was sampled from an adult man with HIV who was CMV-seropositive. This chain is built from TRBV30 and TRBJ1-1, and the D gene may be TRBD1, 5 bases matching. The source material was CD4+ T cells sorted from PBMCs after roughly 17-hour stimulation, sampled from a patient who received antiretroviral therapy. The meaning of the sample's cell subset or site label: CD40L-CD69- CD45RO-high memory CD4 T cells not responding to Gag peptides. The nucleotides are TGTGCGGCTCACGGGGGAGGGAACACTGAAGCTTTCTTT. This encodes CAAHGGGNTEAFF.